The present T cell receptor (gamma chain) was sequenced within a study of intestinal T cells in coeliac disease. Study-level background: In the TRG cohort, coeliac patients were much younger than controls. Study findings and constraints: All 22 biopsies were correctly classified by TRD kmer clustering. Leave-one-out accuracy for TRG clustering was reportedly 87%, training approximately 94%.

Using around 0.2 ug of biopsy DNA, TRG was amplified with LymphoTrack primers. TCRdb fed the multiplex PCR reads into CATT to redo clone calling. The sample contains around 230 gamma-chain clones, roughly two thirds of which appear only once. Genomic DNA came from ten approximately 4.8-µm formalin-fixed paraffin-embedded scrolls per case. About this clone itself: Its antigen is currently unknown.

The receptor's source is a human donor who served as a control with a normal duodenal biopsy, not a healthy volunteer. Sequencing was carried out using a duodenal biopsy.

CDR3 nucleotide sequence: TGTGCTGCGTGGGACCAAAGTAGTGATTGGATCAAGACGTTT. Translated: CAAWDQSSDWIKTF. The chain joins TRGV10 to TRGJP2. TRGV10 carries the ORF label, with uncertain function. With 8 bases clipped from V and 2 bases from J, the junction kept 6 bases outside the gene matches. The CDR3 sequence is 14 residues long.